The 24 T cell receptor beta chains below come from one sample, sequenced in a study of OX40 agonist ivuxolimab in advanced cancers. TCRdb keeps only in-frame clones here, not all; method: immunoSEQ multiplex PCR. The table records 18,000 or so clones, 72% of them present only once. The specimen comprised CD4+ or CD8+ T cells sorted from blood, sampled in a trial of the OX40 agonist ivuxolimab. The origin of the receptors is an adult with an advanced solid tumor such as melanoma, head and neck, liver or kidney cancer.

V and J are TRBV28 and TRBJ1-5, with TRBD1 matching over 7 bases. The germline V gene has CDR1 MDHEN and CDR2 SYDVKM. Unmatched junction bases numbered 9, after V lost 5 bases and J lost 2 bases. This CDR3 is 16 amino acids long. The CDR3 loop reads CASSPNRGPGNQPQHF. CDR3 bases: TGTGCCAGCAGTCCAAACAGGGGACCCGGCAATCAGCCCCAGCATTTT.

The V and J genes are TRBV7-2 and TRBJ2-5, with a weak D call TRBD2 (7 bases). This CDR3 has 16 amino acids. V was trimmed by 5 bases and J by 2 bases, leaving 18 bases between them. Germline CDR1 is SGHTA and CDR2 is FQGNSA. The CDR3 sequence: CASSEGEGGLQETQYF. CDR3 sequence (DNA): TGTGCCAGCAGCGAGGGGGAGGGAGGGTTACAAGAGACCCAGTACTTC.

The rearrangement uses TRBV7-9 and TRBJ2-7, with TRBD1 matching 8 bases. In germline, CDR1 is SEHNR, CDR2 FQNEAQ (reference sequence). J lost 4 bases, V lost 4 bases, and 6 bases had no gene match. The CDR3 is 14 residues long. CDR3 protein: CASSSDRVSYEQYF. The CDR3 nucleotides read TGTGCCAGCAGCTCGGACAGGGTGTCGTACGAGCAGTACTTC.

The chain uses TRBV4-3 and TRBJ1-2, with D perhaps TRBD1 (5 bases). Germline CDR1 and CDR2: LGHNA and YSLEER. Trimming cost V 3 bases and J 8 bases, with 19 bases left between them. The CDR3 extends over 15 amino acids. The CDR3 reads CASSHAIRDGWGYTF. The CDR3 region has the DNA TGCGCCAGCAGCCATGCGATCAGGGACGGTTGGGGCTACACCTTC.

The J gene is TRBJ2-5, the V gene TRBV6-6; TRBD2 agrees at 12 bases. V gave up 5 bases and J gave up 5 bases; unmatched junction bases: 9. CDR1 is MNHNY, CDR2 SVGAGI, per germline (reference sequence). This CDR3 region has 16 residues. This CDR3 is CASSPLAGGLSETQYF. In DNA form, the CDR3 reads TGTGCCAGCAGTCCTCTAGCGGGGGGGCTTTCTGAGACCCAGTACTTC.

The chain uses TRBV9 and TRBJ2-7, with D tentatively TRBD1 (6 bases). This CDR3 comprises 13 residues. Between the trimmed V and J ends, which lost 4 bases and 2 bases, there was a span of 10 bases. Per germline, CDR1 SGDLS and CDR2 YYNGEE. The CDR3 DNA reads TGTGCCAGCAGCCCAGGGGATGCCTACGAGCAGTACTTC. This sequence encodes CASSPGDAYEQYF. Complete variable domain (other parts from reference TRBV9 and TRBJ2-7): DSGVTQTPKHLITATGQRVTLRCSPRSGDLSVYWYQQSLDQGLQFLIQYYNGEERAKGNILERFSAQQFPDLHSELNLSSLELGDSALYFCASSPGDAYEQYFGPGTRLTVT.

This clone was recorded a few times. This chain links TRBV7-9 with TRBJ1-1; perhaps TRBD1 as D (6 bases). Trimming shortened V by 3 bases and J by 6 bases, and 8 bases separated the two germline ends. The CDR3 consists of 12 residues. Germline values: CDR1 SEHNR, CDR2 FQNEAQ (reference sequence). The CDR3 sequence: CASSFGQSEAFF. CDR3 in DNA: TGTGCCAGCAGCTTTGGACAGTCTGAAGCTTTCTTT.

V and J are TRBV4-3 and TRBJ2-7, with 7 bases identical to TRBD2. The CDR3 contains 14 residues. Germline CDR1 and CDR2: LGHNA and YSLEER. J lost 3 bases, V lost 3 bases, and 5 bases had no gene match. The CDR3 region is CASSQSRGDYEQYF. The CDR3 DNA is TGCGCCAGCAGCCAGTCCCGGGGGGACTACGAGCAGTACTTC.

V usage is TRBV6-6 and J usage is TRBJ2-7; perhaps TRBD1 as D (5 bases). Germline CDR1 MNHNY, CDR2 SVGAGI (reference sequence). The CDR3 totals 14 residues. V lost 5 bases to trimming and J lost 3 bases, with 14 bases between them. In DNA, the CDR3 is TGTGCCAGCAGTCTCACAGGTGCACTCTACGAGCAGTACTTC. The encoded protein is CASSLTGALYEQYF.

The chain links TRBV9 to TRBJ2-1; 9 positions match TRBD2. The CDR3 has 16 amino acids. Per the germline V gene, CDR1 is SGDLS and CDR2 is YYNGEE. The J segment lost 3 bases and the V segment lost 0 bases, leaving 4 bases of the junction unmatched. The CDR3 reads CASSVGSGGFYNEQFF. The CDR3, as DNA: TGTGCCAGCAGCGTAGGGAGCGGGGGGTTCTACAATGAGCAGTTCTTC.

This clone was seen only a few times. The gene calls are TRBV28 and TRBJ1-1, with TRBD1 as a possible D gene (6 bases). The CDR3 runs to 13 residues. V lost 10 bases to trimming and J lost 3 bases, with 15 bases between them. Germline CDR1 and CDR2: MDHEN and SYDVKM. CDR3 DNA sequence: TGTGCCACCGTCGGGGGGCTCGACACTGAAGCTTTCTTT. Translating gives CATVGGLDTEAFF.

The V gene is TRBV9, the J gene TRBJ2-7, with 10 positions matching TRBD2. CDR1 is SGDLS and CDR2 is YYNGEE in the germline V gene. The CDR3 has 17 residues. J was trimmed by 2 bases and V by 0 bases; bases with no gene match: 8. As DNA, the CDR3 is TGTGCCAGCAGCGTAGGTGATGGGCTAGCGGGGGCCTACGAGCAGTACTTC. It encodes CASSVGDGLAGAYEQYF.

As for this clone: One end of the junction is discordant with germline, which a read error may explain. The genes are TRBV7-7 and TRBJ1-4; possibly TRBD1 for D (6 bases). The germline V gene encodes CDR1 SSHAT and CDR2 FNYEAQ (reference sequence). The CDR3 contains 14 residues. This chain's CDR3 is CASSPDRTNEKLFF. For the CDR3, the DNA is TGTGCTAGCAGCCCTGACAGGACTAATGAAAAACTGTTTTTT.

The chain links TRBV7-9 to TRBJ1-6; D unclear. This CDR3 is built from 14 residues. The germline CDR1 and CDR2 sequences are SEHNR and FQNEAQ (reference sequence). V lost 5 bases and J 10 bases, leaving 15 bases between the germline ends. As DNA, the CDR3 is TGTGCCAGCAGCCGCGTAGTGGGGAACTCACCCCTCCACTTT. Protein product: CASSRVVGNSPLHF.

The count of this clone is one. The chain is built from TRBV18 and TRBJ2-3, with 7 bases lining up with TRBD2. This CDR3 spans 13 amino acids. J was trimmed by 6 bases and V by 4 bases; bases with no gene match: 4. From germline, CDR1 is KGHSH and CDR2 LQKENI. CDR3 loop: CASSLGGKDTQYF. The CDR3 region has the DNA TGTGCCAGCTCACTGGGAGGGAAGGATACGCAGTATTTT.

The chain joins TRBV27 to TRBJ2-7; D uncertain. CDR3 length: 13 amino acids. The V end lost 4 bases, the J end lost 6 bases, and 13 bases lay between the germline ends. Germline V CDR1 and CDR2: MNHEY, SMNVEV (reference sequence). CDR3 in DNA: TGTGCCAGCAGTTCCCCGGAGCTAAGCGAGCAGTACTTC. The encoded protein is CASSSPELSEQYF.

The chain is built from TRBV9 and TRBJ1-6; TRBD1 matches 7 bases. The CDR3 extends over 17 amino acids. With V trimmed by 0 bases and J by 7 bases, 10 bases remained unmatched. The germline gives CDR1 SGDLS, CDR2 YYNGEE. The CDR3 loop reads CASSVGGQATFNSPLHF. Written as DNA, the CDR3 is TGTGCCAGCAGCGTAGGAGGACAGGCCACCTTCAATTCACCCCTCCACTTT. Looking up the rest from reference TRBV9 and TRBJ1-6 gives the full variable domain: DSGVTQTPKHLITATGQRVTLRCSPRSGDLSVYWYQQSLDQGLQFLIQYYNGEERAKGNILERFSAQQFPDLHSELNLSSLELGDSALYFCASSVGGQATFNSPLHFGNGTRLTVT.

The rearrangement uses TRBV5-1 and TRBJ1-1; 9 bases map to TRBD1. The germline V gene has CDR1 SGHRS and CDR2 YFSETQ. The trim removed 3 bases at V and 0 bases at J, leaving 3 bases unmatched. This CDR3 region has 15 residues. In DNA form, the CDR3 reads TGCGCCAGCAGCTCTAGGACAGGGGTGAACACTGAAGCTTTCTTT. It codes for CASSSRTGVNTEAFF.

About this clone itself: A much bigger clone sits one base away, suggesting this may be a read error. The J gene is TRBJ2-7, the V gene TRBV7-9; D is uncertain. The CDR3 consists of 11 residues. Germline V gene data show CDR1 as SEHNR and CDR2 as FQNEAQ (reference sequence). V was pared by 5 bases and J by 4 bases, with 6 bases between. In DNA form, the CDR3 reads TGTGCCAGCAGCCCTGGGTACGAGCAGTACTTC. Amino acid sequence: CASSPGYEQYF.

This clone was seen a single time. A far larger clone is a single base away, which makes a read error likely. The rearrangement joins TRBV7-2 to TRBJ2-7; D uncertain. The V end was cut by 2 bases, the J end by 0 bases, with 2 bases between. Germline CDR1 is SGHTA and CDR2 is FQGNSA. CDR3 length equals 12 residues. The CDR3 sequence: CASSLSSYEQYF. The CDR3 DNA reads as TGTGCCAGCAGCTTAAGCTCCTACGAGCAGTACTTC.

The chain joins TRBV11-2 to TRBJ2-7, with D unresolved. V was cut by 5 bases and J by 3 bases, with 5 bases left in between. The CDR3 spans 11 residues. From germline, CDR1 is SGHAT and CDR2 FQNNGV. The CDR3 bases are TGTGCCAGCAGCCTTTTCTACGAGCAGTACTTC. Protein sequence: CASSLFYEQYF.

This clone was seen once. V and J are TRBV4-1 and TRBJ1-2; 9 bases line up with TRBD1. This CDR3 is built from 19 residues. The germline CDR1 and CDR2 sequences are MGHRA and YSYEKL. V gave up 3 bases and J gave up 4 bases; unmatched junction bases: 18. As DNA, the CDR3 is TGCGCCAGCAGCCAGGCCGGACAGGGGATAAGGGGGGCTGTCTATGGCTACACCTTC. This codes for CASSQAGQGIRGAVYGYTF.

This clone occurred a few times. The CDR3 bases are TGTGCCAGCACCATCCTGGCGGGCGCCCCAGATACGCAGTATTTT. Translating it yields CASTILAGAPDTQYF. This rearrangement joins TRBV9 to TRBJ2-3; D perhaps matches TRBD2 (5 bases). Per the germline V gene, CDR1 is SGDLS and CDR2 is YYNGEE. This CDR3 has 15 residues. With 6 bases removed from V and 4 bases from J, the gap between germline ends came to 18 bases.

A single count supports this clone. This chain joins TRBV9 and TRBJ1-6; the match to TRBD1 covers 8 bases. With V trimmed by 4 bases and J by 5 bases, 11 bases remained unmatched. The CDR3 loop spans 17 amino acids. Looked up from germline, CDR1 is SGDLS and CDR2 is YYNGEE. Here the CDR3 DNA reads TGTGCCAGCAGCAGCTTTGCAGGGGGCTTCGATAATTCACCCCTCCACTTT. Its translation: CASSSFAGGFDNSPLHF. The full variable domain, with the rest looked up from reference TRBV9 and TRBJ1-6, is DSGVTQTPKHLITATGQRVTLRCSPRSGDLSVYWYQQSLDQGLQFLIQYYNGEERAKGNILERFSAQQFPDLHSELNLSSLELGDSALYFCASSSFAGGFDNSPLHFGNGTRLTVT.